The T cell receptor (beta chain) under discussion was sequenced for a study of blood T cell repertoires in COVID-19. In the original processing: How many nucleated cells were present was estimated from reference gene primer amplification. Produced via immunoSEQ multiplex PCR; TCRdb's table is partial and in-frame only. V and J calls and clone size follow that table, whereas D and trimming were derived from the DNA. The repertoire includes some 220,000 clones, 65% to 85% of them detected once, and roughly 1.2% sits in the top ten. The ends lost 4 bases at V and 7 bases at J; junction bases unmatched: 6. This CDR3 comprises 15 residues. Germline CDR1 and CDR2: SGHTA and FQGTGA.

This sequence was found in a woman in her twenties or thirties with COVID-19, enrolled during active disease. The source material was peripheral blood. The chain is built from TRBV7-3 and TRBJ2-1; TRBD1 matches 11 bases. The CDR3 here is CASSSGTGGLNEQFF. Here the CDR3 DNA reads TGTGCCAGCAGCTCCGGGACAGGGGGTTTGAATGAGCAGTTCTTC.